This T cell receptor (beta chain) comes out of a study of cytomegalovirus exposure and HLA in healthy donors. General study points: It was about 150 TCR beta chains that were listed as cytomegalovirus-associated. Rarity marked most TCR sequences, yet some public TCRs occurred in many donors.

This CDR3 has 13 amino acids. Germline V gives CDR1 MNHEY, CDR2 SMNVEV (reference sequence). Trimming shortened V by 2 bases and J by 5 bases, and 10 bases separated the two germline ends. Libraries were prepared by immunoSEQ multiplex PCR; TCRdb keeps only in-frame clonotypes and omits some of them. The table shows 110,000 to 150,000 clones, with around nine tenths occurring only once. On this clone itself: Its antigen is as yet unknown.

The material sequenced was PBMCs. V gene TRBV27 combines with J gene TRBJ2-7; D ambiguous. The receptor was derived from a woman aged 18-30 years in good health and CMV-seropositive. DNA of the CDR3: TGTGCCAGCAGTTTAAGTTCCAGAAACGAGCAGTACTTC. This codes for CASSLSSRNEQYF.